These 27 T cell receptor beta chains share one sample of origin, sequenced in a study of CDR3 diversity in severe acne. TCRdb re-analysed the PCR reads in MiXCR, keeping a single row per CDR3 protein. The sample consists of about 85,000 distinct CDR3 sequences, about 52% of them appearing once. Sequencing was carried out using blood. These receptors all come from a male donor in good health, serving as a control.

This clonotype occurred many times. The rearrangement uses TRBV5-6 and TRBJ1-2; 7 nucleotides agree with TRBD1. V shed 4 bases, J shed 1 base, and the junction held 7 bases outside the gene matches. The CDR3 covers 15 residues. The germline CDR1 and CDR2 sequences are SGHDT and YYEEEE. CDR3 in DNA: TGTGCCAGCAGCGGAGGGACAGTGATTAACTATGGCTACACCTTC. Translation gives CASSGGTVINYGYTF.

In its sample, this clonotype was seen many times. The CDR3 spells CASSYAGSKEAFF. The CDR3 nucleotides read TGTGCCAGCAGTTACGCAGGCTCTAAAGAAGCTTTCTTT. This chain uses TRBV6-5 with TRBJ1-1; D unresolved. The CDR3 runs to 13 residues. From germline, CDR1 is MNHEY and CDR2 SVGAGI. V lost 2 bases and J 8 bases, leaving 12 bases between the germline ends.

This clonotype was seen more than once but under ten times. DNA for the CDR3: TGTGCCAGCAGTTACGAGGGGTTCTATGGCTACACCTTC. Translated: CASSYEGFYGYTF. V usage is TRBV6-5 and J usage is TRBJ1-2, with a weak D call TRBD1 (5 bases). CDR1 is MNHEY and CDR2 is SVGAGI in the germline V gene. This CDR3 is 13 amino acids long. Trimming took off 2 bases at V and 4 bases at J, with 8 bases between the two ends.

The J gene is TRBJ1-1, the V gene TRBV9; no clear D. This CDR3 region has 13 residues. V lost 0 bases and J lost 7, with 10 bases in between. The germline gives CDR1 SGDLS, CDR2 YYNGEE. The chain's CDR3 is CASSVGSGNEAFF. CDR3 in DNA: TGTGCCAGCAGCGTAGGCTCGGGGAATGAAGCTTTCTTT.

This clonotype appeared a few times. The J gene is TRBJ1-2, the V gene TRBV28; D not certain. This CDR3 is 11 amino acids long. Germline assignment: CDR1 MDHEN and CDR2 SYDVKM. V lost 1 base and J 6 bases, leaving 3 bases between the germline ends. DNA for the CDR3: TGTGCCAGCAGTTTATTCAATGGCTACACCTTC. It encodes CASSLFNGYTF.

A few counts support this clonotype. The CDR3 end shows no conserved phenylalanine or tryptophan, and so a read error is likely. The chain couples TRBV25-1 to TRBJ2-1, with TRBD2 identical over 7 bases. The CDR3 is 20 residues long. Losses at the gene ends were 7 bases for V and 0 bases for J; bases not matched to a gene: 21. Germline values: CDR1 MGHDK, CDR2 SYGVNS. The CDR3, as DNA: TGTGCCAGCAAAGGATTGGCTAGCGGACTAAACCCAAGCTCCTACAATGAGCAGTTCAGA. Its translation: CASKGLASGLNPSSYNEQFR.

This clonotype was seen a few times. This rearrangement joins TRBV29-1 to TRBJ1-1; D is unclear. Trimming removed 0 bases from V and 4 bases from J, with 12 bases in between. CDR3 length equals 14 residues. CDR1 and CDR2 (germline): SQVTM, ANQGSEA. DNA for the CDR3: TGCAGCGTTGAAGATGCAGGCCGGGGCACTGAAGCTTTCTTT. It is translated as CSVEDAGRGTEAFF.

This clonotype was seen ten or more times. The chain couples TRBV12-3 or TRBV12-4 to TRBJ1-2; no clear D gene. The V end lost 1 base, the J end lost 1 base, and 7 bases lay between the germline ends. The CDR3 sequence is 14 residues long. The CDR3, as DNA: TGTGCCAGCAGTTTAGGGGAGGTTAACTATGGCTACACCTTC. As protein: CASSLGEVNYGYTF.

This chain uses TRBV15 with TRBJ2-7, with 9 bases that match TRBD1. Trimming cost V 3 bases and J 2 bases; bases outside gene matches: 2. Germline CDR1 reads LNHNV; CDR2 reads YYDKDF (reference sequence). The CDR3 contains 14 residues. CDR3 coding DNA: TGTGCCACCAGCAGGGGACAGGGTACCTACGAGCAGTACTTC. Its translation is CATSRGQGTYEQYF.

This clonotype was seen only a few times. The chain has TRBV18 and TRBJ2-5, with TRBD1 as a possible D gene (6 bases). Germline values: CDR1 KGHSH, CDR2 LQKENI. V lost 2 bases to trimming and J lost 4 bases, with 11 bases between them. The CDR3 has 14 residues. The CDR3 protein is CASSPGTWGETQYF. CDR3 in DNA: TGTGCCAGCTCACCAGGGACATGGGGAGAGACCCAGTACTTC.

The chain uses TRBV2 and TRBJ2-7; 7 nucleotides match TRBD1. The CDR3 is 14 residues long. The ends lost 6 bases at V and 6 bases at J; junction bases unmatched: 11. Germline CDR1 reads SNHLY; CDR2 reads FYNNEI. The DNA of the CDR3 is TGTGCCAGCAGGGCCGGGACAGCACTATTCGAGCAGTACTTC. It encodes CASRAGTALFEQYF.

V is TRBV2 and J is TRBJ1-3; 7 bases fit TRBD1. The CDR3 sequence is 16 residues long. Unmatched junction bases numbered 12, after V lost 8 bases and J lost 2 bases. CDR1 and CDR2 (germline): SNHLY, FYNNEI. CDR3 sequence: CASQLRTGYTGNTIYF. Written as DNA, the CDR3 is TGTGCCAGCCAACTCAGGACAGGCTACACTGGAAACACCATATATTTT.

This clonotype came up many times. This chain joins TRBV28 and TRBJ2-5; TRBD1 agrees at 10 bases. CDR3 length: 15 residues. Trimming removed 7 bases from V and 2 bases from J; junction bases left unmatched: 7. From germline, CDR1 is MDHEN and CDR2 SYDVKM. The DNA for the CDR3 is TGTGCCAGCACCAGGGACAGGGGATCACAAGAGACCCAGTACTTC. This gives the protein CASTRDRGSQETQYF.

The chain carries TRBV5-1 and TRBJ2-3; TRBD2 aligns across 10 bases. V trimming: 4 bases; J trimming: 1 base; junction bases outside the gene matches: 3. Germline V gene sequence: CDR1 SGHRS, CDR2 YFSETQ. CDR3 length: 15 residues. CDR3 amino acids: CASSRGTSGTDTQYF. CDR3 coding DNA: TGCGCCAGCAGCCGAGGGACTAGCGGCACAGATACGCAGTATTTT.

The chain recombines TRBV11-2 with TRBJ2-7; possibly TRBD1 for D (6 bases). Germline-derived CDR1 and CDR2 are SGHAT and FQNNGV. The length of the CDR3 is 11 residues. V was shortened by 8 bases and J by 7 bases, with 12 bases between the two germline ends. The CDR3 reads CASSKTGEQYF. The DNA of the CDR3 is TGTGCCAGCTCCAAAACAGGGGAGCAGTACTTC.

The V gene is TRBV19, the J gene TRBJ1-5; 8 positions agree with TRBD1. CDR1 and CDR2 from the germline V gene are LNHDA and SQIVND (reference sequence). V shed 8 bases and J 8 bases; nucleotides not matched to a gene: 17. The CDR3 loop spans 16 amino acids. DNA of the CDR3: TGTGCCAGTGTTGGACAGGGACAGTCTAACCGGGAGCCCCAGCATTTT. Amino acids: CASVGQGQSNREPQHF. Filled out from reference TRBV19 and TRBJ1-5, the complete variable domain reads DGGITQSPKYLFRKEGQNVTLSCEQNLNHDAMYWYRQDPGQGLRLIYYSQIVNDFQKGDIAEGYSVSREKKESFPLTVTSAQKNPTAFYLCASVGQGQSNREPQHFGDGTRLSIL.

The genes are TRBV6-5 and TRBJ2-7, with 7 bases fitting TRBD1. This CDR3 has 14 residues. Unmatched junction bases numbered 5, after V lost 0 bases and J lost 6 bases. Germline V gene data show CDR1 as MNHEY and CDR2 as SVGAGI. This CDR3 is CASSYSGTVLEQYF. The DNA of the CDR3 is TGTGCCAGCAGTTACTCGGGGACAGTTCTCGAGCAGTACTTC.

This clonotype has a count of ten or more. A read error may produce the germline difference seen at one junction end. The rearrangement joins TRBV28 to TRBJ2-5; tentatively, D is TRBD1 or TRBD2 (5 bases each). The CDR3 length is 16 residues. Germline CDR1 MDHEN, CDR2 SYDVKM. Written as DNA, the CDR3 is TGTGGCAGCAGTTTCGGATGGGGGAGTCTTAGAGAGACCCAGTACTTC. Encoded protein: CGSSFGWGSLRETQYF.

This chain uses TRBV6-5 with TRBJ1-5, with D perhaps matching TRBD1 (5 bases). The CDR3 consists of 13 residues. V was pared by 10 bases and J by 7 bases, with 17 bases between. Germline V gene data show CDR1 as MNHEY and CDR2 as SVGAGI. The CDR3 here is CAIKDSLGQPQHF. The CDR3 DNA follows: TGTGCCATCAAAGACAGCTTGGGGCAGCCCCAGCATTTT.

The chain carries TRBV5-1 and TRBJ2-5, with 8 nucleotides matching TRBD2. The germline V gene encodes CDR1 SGHRS and CDR2 YFSETQ. There are 13 residues in the CDR3. With 3 bases clipped from V and 5 bases from J, the junction kept 3 bases outside the gene matches. CDR3 in amino acids: CASSYGRVETQYF. The CDR3 DNA reads TGCGCCAGCAGCTACGGGAGGGTGGAGACCCAGTACTTC.

This chain connects TRBV10-3 to TRBJ2-3; D gene unclear. The CDR3 is 11 amino acids. Per germline, CDR1 ENHRY and CDR2 SYGVKD. V was shortened by 10 bases and J by 7 bases, with 12 bases between the two germline ends. The CDR3 bases are TGTGCCACCGCCCCCGGAAATACGCAGTATTTT. Translating gives CATAPGNTQYF.

This chain links TRBV11-2 with TRBJ2-3; D is unresolved. The germline V gene encodes CDR1 SGHAT and CDR2 FQNNGV. Trimming pared 6 bases from V and 2 bases from J, leaving 12 bases between. The CDR3 runs to 14 residues. CDR3 sequence reads: CASSPYLTTDTQYF. In nucleotides, the CDR3 is TGTGCCAGCAGTCCCTATCTAACCACAGATACGCAGTATTTT.

The rearrangement links TRBV7-8 to TRBJ2-2; maybe TRBD2 (5 bases). Trimming took 3 bases from V and 0 from J, leaving 5 bases between them. CDR3 length equals 14 residues. CDR1 and CDR2 (germline): SGHVS, FQNEAQ. The CDR3 DNA reads TGTGCCAGCAGCTTGCGGGCGAACACCGGGGAGCTGTTTTTT. Encoded protein: CASSLRANTGELFF.

This clonotype was observed many times. J is TRBJ1-2 and V is TRBV28, with unresolved D. Germline CDR1 reads MDHEN; CDR2 reads SYDVKM. This CDR3 region has 12 residues. The ends were cut back, 5 bases at V and 1 base at J, with 5 bases in the middle. CDR3 nucleotide sequence: TGTGCCAGCAGTGACCGTAACTATGGCTACACCTTC. Translation gives CASSDRNYGYTF.

The chain employs TRBV7-3 and TRBJ2-7, with 9 bases matching TRBD1. V shed 9 bases and J 2 bases; nucleotides not matched to a gene: 11. Germline V gene data show CDR1 as SGHTA and CDR2 as FQGTGA. The CDR3 is 15 residues long. The DNA of the CDR3 is TGTGCCAGTAAGTTAAACGGGACAGGGACCTACGAGCAGTACTTC. Translation: CASKLNGTGTYEQYF.

The chain has TRBV20-1 and TRBJ2-7, with D possibly being TRBD1 (6 bases). The CDR3 runs to 14 residues. CDR1 DFQATT and CDR2 SNEGSKA come from the germline V gene (reference sequence). Between the trimmed V and J ends, which lost 4 bases and 5 bases, there was a span of 18 bases. In nucleotides, the CDR3 is TGCAGTGCTATAAGGGACCTAGGGGGTAACGAGCAGTACTTC. Its protein product is CSAIRDLGGNEQYF.

By sample share, this clonotype is medium-sized (0.01 to 0.1%). The chain couples TRBV20-1 to TRBJ2-1; 9 bases map to TRBD2. Germline assignment: CDR1 DFQATT and CDR2 SNEGSKA (reference sequence). V shed 0 bases and J 3 bases; nucleotides not matched to a gene: 6. This CDR3 is built from 16 residues. The CDR3: CSARDSASGVYNEQFF. Here the CDR3 DNA reads TGCAGTGCTAGAGATTCGGCTAGCGGGGTCTACAATGAGCAGTTCTTC.